This TCR beta chain is from a study of chemoradiotherapy in HPV16-positive cancers. Findings and caveats of the study: Non-HPV-specific T cells did not expand in tumors during treatment, whereas candidate HPV-specific clones and E7-related motifs did.

Germline CDR1 and CDR2: SNHLY and FYNNEI. V was shortened by 8 bases and J by 5 bases, with 12 bases between the two germline ends. This CDR3 is 12 amino acids long. Here immunoSEQ multiplex PCR was the method, and the copy in TCRdb shows in-frame clones only, minus some. The table includes just under 40,000 clones, roughly 77% detected once. Concerning this clone itself: The antigen is not known.

The receptor was isolated from a human donor with HPV-associated anogenital cancer. The chain joins TRBV2 to TRBJ1-2, with D maybe TRBD1 (6 bases). The sample in question was blood, obtained from a patient who underwent chemoradiotherapy. This chain's CDR3 is CASGGWDYGYTF. CDR3 sequence (DNA): TGTGCCAGCGGGGGCTGGGATTATGGCTACACCTTC.